This T cell receptor beta chain was retrieved from a study of molecular identifiers for immune sequencing clone quantification. MiXCR, run by TCRdb on the PCR reads, gives a single entry per CDR3 protein. This sample has about 320,000 distinct CDR3 sequences; 20% to 25% occur once, and the top ten carry roughly 0.8%. This clonotype was seen at least ten times. Germline-derived CDR1 and CDR2 are MDHEN and SYDVKM. V dropped 3 bases and J dropped 0 bases, with 12 bases sitting between them. The CDR3 extends over 15 amino acids. The TCR comes from a human donor in good health. Some libraries in this study had Jurkat cell RNA spiked in. The rearrangement uses TRBV28 and TRBJ2-7; no clear D. The specimen sequenced was naive CD8+ T cells from blood, with Jurkat cell RNA spiked in. Subset given: FACS-sorted CD8+CD4-CCR7+CD45RA+ naive T cells. The CDR3 sequence: CASSFEAESSYEQYF. CDR3 coding DNA: TGTGCCAGCAGTTTCGAGGCAGAATCCTCCTACGAGCAGTACTTC.